This T cell receptor beta chain was profiled in a study of Graves' ophthalmopathy and Graves' hyperthyroidism. Study summary: Investigators collected peripheral blood at initial diagnosis, before any treatment was given.

The germline gives CDR1 MDHEN, CDR2 SYDVKM. V was clipped by 4 bases and J by 4 bases; unmatched bases: 11. The CDR3 has 16 amino acids. This clonotype showed up just a few times. Its target is unknown. Findings and caveats of the study: Appearing in blood as well were most expanded thyroid clonotypes above 0.001 frequency.

The study excluded patients with other autoimmune diseases, uncontrolled infections, pregnancy or lactation. Scientists amplified the TCR beta CDR3 regions from RNA transcripts. HTBI-primed RT-PCR formed the first round, and a multiplex PCR formed the second. MiXCR was run by TCRdb on the multiplex PCR reads, yielding one entry per CDR3 protein. The table shows 200,000 to 250,000 distinct CDR3 sequences, with 20% to 25% occurring only once. This receptor was taken from a woman between 45 and 60 years old with Graves' ophthalmopathy. Sequencing was done on a sample of peripheral blood. The V gene is TRBV28, the J gene TRBJ2-7; 9 bases line up with TRBD2. CDR3 nucleotides: TGTGCCAGCAGTTCACTCCTCGGCGGGAGGGCTTACGAGCAGTACTTC. It yields the protein CASSSLLGGRAYEQYF.